The clone carrying this TCR beta chain was seen at least ten times. Its antigen is undetermined. This sample stems from a study of T cells after yellow fever vaccination. The wider study: With SMART-Seq v4 Ultra Low Input, the fractions containing low cell numbers were prepared. General observations from the study: Repertoires sorted by FACS could include abundant clonotypes that are contaminants from the bulk population.

Synthesis of TCR cDNA relied on 5'RACE template switching, which attached a universal primer site and UMIs. MiXCR, applied by TCRdb to the 5' RACE reads, yields one record per CDR3 protein. This sample has under 550,000 distinct CDR3 sequences, with about a fifth found just once. V dropped 0 bases and J dropped 2 bases, with 13 bases sitting between them. The CDR3 runs 15 residues. The germline V gene has CDR1 DFQATT and CDR2 SNEGSKA (reference sequence). The source material was PBMCs, sampled less than 25 days after the first yellow fever vaccination. The chain uses TRBV20-1 and TRBJ1-2, with D perhaps matching TRBD1 (5 bases). This TCR was recovered from a man aged 18 to 30 who received the YFV17D yellow fever vaccine. For the CDR3, the DNA is TGCAGTGCTAGAGATTCCGCTTGGGGGAACTATGGCTACACCTTC. Encoded protein: CSARDSAWGNYGYTF.